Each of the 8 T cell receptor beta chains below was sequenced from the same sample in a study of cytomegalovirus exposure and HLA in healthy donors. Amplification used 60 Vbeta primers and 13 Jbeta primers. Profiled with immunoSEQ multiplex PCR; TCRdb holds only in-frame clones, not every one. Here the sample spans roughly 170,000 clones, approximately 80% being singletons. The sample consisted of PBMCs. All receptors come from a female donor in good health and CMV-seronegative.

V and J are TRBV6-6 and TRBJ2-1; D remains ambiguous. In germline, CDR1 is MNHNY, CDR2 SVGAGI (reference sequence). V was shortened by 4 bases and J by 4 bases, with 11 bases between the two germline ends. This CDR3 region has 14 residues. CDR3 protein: CASSLVFSYNEQFF. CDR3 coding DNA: TGTGCCAGCAGTTTAGTCTTTTCATACAATGAGCAGTTCTTC.

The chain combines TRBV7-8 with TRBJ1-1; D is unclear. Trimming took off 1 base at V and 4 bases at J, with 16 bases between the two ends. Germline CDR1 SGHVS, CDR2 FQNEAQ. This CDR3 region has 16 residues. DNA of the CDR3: TGTGCCAGCAGCTTAGTTGGTGGCTCTACGGGCACTGAAGCTTTCTTT. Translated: CASSLVGGSTGTEAFF. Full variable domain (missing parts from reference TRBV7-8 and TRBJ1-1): GAGVSQSPRYKVAKRGQDVALRCDPISGHVSLFWYQQALGQGPEFLTYFQNEAQLDKSGLPSDRFFAERPEGSVSTLKIQRTQQEDSAVYLCASSLVGGSTGTEAFFGQGTRLTVV.

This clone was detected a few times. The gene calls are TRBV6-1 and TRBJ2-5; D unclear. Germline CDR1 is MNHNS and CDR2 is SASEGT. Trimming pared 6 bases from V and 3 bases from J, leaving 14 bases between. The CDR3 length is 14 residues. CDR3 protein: CASSFAKSKETQYF. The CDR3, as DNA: TGTGCCAGCAGCTTTGCCAAGAGCAAAGAGACCCAGTACTTC.

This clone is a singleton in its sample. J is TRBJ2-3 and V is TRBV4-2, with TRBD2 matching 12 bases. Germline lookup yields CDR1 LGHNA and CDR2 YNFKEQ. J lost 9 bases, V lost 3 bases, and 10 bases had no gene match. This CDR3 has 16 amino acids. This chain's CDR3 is CASSQASGGEKHTQYF. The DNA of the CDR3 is TGTGCCAGCAGCCAGGCTAGCGGGGGGGAGAAACACACGCAGTATTTT.

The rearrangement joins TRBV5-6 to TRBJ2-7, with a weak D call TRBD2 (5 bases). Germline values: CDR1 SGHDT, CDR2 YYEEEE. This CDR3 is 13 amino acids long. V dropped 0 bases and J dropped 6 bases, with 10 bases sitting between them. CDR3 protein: CASSLGTGSEQYF. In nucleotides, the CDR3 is TGTGCCAGCAGCTTGGGGACGGGGAGCGAGCAGTACTTC.

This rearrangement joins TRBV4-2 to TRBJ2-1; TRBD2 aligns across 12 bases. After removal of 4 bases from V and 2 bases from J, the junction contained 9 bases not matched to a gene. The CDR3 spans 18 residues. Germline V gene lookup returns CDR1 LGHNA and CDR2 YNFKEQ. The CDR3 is CASSRLAGAPWAYNEQFF. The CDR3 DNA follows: TGTGCCAGCAGCCGACTAGCGGGGGCCCCTTGGGCCTACAATGAGCAGTTCTTC.

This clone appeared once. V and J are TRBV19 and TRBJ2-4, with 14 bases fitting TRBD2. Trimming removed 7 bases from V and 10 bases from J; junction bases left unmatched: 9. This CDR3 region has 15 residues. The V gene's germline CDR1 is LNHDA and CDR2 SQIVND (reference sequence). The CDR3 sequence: CASMTGTSGSGIQYF. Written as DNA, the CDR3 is TGTGCCAGTATGACCGGGACTAGCGGGAGTGGTATTCAGTACTTC.

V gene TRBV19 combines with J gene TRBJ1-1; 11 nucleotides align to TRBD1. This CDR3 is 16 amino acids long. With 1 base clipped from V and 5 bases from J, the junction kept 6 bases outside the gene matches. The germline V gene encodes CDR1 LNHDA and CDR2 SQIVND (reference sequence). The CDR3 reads CASSIAGQGARTEAFF. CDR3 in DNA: TGTGCCAGTAGTATAGCCGGACAGGGGGCCCGAACTGAAGCTTTCTTT.